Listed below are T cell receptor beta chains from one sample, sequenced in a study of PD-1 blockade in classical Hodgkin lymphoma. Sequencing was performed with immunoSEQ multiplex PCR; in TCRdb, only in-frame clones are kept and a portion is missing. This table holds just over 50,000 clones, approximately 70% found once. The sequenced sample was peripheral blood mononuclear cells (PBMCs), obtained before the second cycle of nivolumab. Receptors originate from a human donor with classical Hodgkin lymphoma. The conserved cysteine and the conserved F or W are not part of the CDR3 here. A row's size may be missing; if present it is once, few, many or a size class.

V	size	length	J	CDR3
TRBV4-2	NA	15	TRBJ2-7	ASSPRLAGGPTYEQY
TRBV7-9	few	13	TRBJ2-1	ASSGVNGPYNEQF
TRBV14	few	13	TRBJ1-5	ASSQGSGGPQPQH
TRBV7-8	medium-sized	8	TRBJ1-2	ASGNYGYT
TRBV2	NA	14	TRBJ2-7	ASSEAPGQGIRGQY
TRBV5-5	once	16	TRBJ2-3	ASSSPGRAWTSTDTQY
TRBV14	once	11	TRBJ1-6	ASSQAGSSPLH
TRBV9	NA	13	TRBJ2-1	ASNDRGSSYNEQF
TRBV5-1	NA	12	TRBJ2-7	ASSLPPGGYEQY
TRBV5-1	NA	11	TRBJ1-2	ASKWDSNYGYT
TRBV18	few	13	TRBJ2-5	ASSPQLAAQETQY
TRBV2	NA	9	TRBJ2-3	ASRWSDTQY
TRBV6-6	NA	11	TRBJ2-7	ASELAASYEQY
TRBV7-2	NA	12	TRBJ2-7	ASSLLGLPYEQY
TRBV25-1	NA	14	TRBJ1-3	ASSTRWPPGAHTIY
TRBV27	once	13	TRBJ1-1	ASSLSQGLNTEAF
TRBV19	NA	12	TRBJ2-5	ASSRGPSPETQY
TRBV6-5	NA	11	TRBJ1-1	ASSYGTFTEAF
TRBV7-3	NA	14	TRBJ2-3	ASSFGTSGSTDTQY
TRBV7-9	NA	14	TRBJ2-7	ASSFSRRDRGYEQY
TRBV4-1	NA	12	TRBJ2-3	ASSQWREADTQY
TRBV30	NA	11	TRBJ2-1	AWSPGSNNEQF
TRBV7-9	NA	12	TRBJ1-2	ASSLGLTDYGYT
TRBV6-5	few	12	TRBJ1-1	ASSPRTLGTEAF
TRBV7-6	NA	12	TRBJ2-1	ASSARTVYNEQF
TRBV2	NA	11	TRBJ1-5	ASRGYSNQPQH
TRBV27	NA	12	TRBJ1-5	ASSFGQGNQPQH
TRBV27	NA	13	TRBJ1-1	ASSLRGRWNTEAF
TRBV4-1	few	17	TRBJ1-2	ASSPRQAWETAANYGYT
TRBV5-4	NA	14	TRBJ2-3	ASSSGTSRGTDTQY
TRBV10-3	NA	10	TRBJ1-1	AIGNMNTEAF
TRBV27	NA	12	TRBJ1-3	ASSARVSGNTIY
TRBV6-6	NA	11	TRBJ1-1	ASRHGQNTEAF
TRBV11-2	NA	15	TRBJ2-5	ASSYPKPGFDQETQY
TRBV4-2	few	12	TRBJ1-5	ASSQDSKGQPQH
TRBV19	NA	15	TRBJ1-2	ASSIVRGTGGNYGYT
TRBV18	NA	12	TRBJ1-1	ASSPQGAFTEAF
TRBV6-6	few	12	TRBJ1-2	ASSFQGARGGYT
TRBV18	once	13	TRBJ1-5	ASSPGTGGNQPQH
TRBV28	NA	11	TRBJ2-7	ASSRGLSYEQY
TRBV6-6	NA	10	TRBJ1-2	ASSPLGYGYT
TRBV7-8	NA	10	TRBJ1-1	ASSLVGSEAF
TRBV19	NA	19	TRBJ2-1	ASSIDPENPLAGGRVNEQF
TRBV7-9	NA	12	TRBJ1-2	ASSLERASYGYT
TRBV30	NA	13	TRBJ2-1	AWSVGTSAHNEQF
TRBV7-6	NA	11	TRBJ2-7	ASSYDPSYEQY
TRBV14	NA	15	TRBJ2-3	ASSQGPLAGVGDTQY
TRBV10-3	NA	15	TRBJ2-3	AISETGTVSSTDTQY
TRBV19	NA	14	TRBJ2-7	ASSIASGALTYEQY
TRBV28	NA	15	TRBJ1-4	ASSLGTGHSTNEKLF
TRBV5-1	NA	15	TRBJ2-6	ASSPTGFESGANVLT
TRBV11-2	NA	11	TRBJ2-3	ASSWLGVDTQY
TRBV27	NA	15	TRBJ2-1	ASSLPRLAGMYNEQF
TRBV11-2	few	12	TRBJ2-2	ASSLGTSNRELF